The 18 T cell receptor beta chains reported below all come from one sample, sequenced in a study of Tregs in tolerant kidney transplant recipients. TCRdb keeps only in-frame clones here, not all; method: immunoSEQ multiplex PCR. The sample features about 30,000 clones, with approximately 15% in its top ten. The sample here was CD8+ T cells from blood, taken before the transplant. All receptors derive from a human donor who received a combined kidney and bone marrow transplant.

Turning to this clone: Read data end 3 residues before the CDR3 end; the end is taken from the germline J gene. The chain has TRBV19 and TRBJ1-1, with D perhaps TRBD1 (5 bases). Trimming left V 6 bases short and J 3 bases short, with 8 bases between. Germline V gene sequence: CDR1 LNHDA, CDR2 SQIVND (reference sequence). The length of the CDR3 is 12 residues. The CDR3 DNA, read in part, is TGTGCCAGTAGGGGGCTGGACACTGAA. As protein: CASRGLDTE. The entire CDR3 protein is CASRGLDTEAFF.

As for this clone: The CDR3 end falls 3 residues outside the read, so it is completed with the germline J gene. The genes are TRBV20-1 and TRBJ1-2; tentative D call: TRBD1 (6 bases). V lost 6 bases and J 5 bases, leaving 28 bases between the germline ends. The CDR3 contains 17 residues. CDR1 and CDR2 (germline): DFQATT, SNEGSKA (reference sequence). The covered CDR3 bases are TGCAGTGCCCCACGCACAAGACAGGCGGCGCCCGGATATGGC. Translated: CSAPRTRQAAPGYG. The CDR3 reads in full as CSAPRTRQAAPGYGYTF.

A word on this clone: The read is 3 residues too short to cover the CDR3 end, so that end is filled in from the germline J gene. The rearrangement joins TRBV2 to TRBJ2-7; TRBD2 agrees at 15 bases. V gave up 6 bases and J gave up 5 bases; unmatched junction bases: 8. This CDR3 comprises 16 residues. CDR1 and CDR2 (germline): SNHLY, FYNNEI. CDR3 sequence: CASRAMGLAGGNEQYF. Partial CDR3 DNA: TGTGCCAGCAGGGCCATGGGACTAGCGGGAGGAAACGAG. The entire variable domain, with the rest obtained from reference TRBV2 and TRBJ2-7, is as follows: EPEVTQTPSHQVTQMGQEVILRCVPISNHLYFYWYRQILGQKVEFLVSFYNNEISEKSEIFDDQFSVERPDGSNFTLKIRSTKLEDSAMYFCASRAMGLAGGNEQYFGPGTRLTVT.

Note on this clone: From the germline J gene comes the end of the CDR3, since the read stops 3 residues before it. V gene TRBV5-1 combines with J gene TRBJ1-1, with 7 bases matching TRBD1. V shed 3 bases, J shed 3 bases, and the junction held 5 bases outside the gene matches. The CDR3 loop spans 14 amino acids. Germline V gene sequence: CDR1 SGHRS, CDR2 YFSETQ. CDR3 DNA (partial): TGCGCCAGCAGCTGGACAGGTCGTGACACTGAA. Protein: CASSWTGRDTE. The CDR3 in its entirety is CASSWTGRDTEAFF.

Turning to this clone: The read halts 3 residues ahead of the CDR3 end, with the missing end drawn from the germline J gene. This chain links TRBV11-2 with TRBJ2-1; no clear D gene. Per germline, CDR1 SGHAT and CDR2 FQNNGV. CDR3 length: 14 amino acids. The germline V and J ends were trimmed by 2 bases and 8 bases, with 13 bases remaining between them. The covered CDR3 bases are TGTGCCAGCAGCTTAAGGTCCGGGTACCATGAG. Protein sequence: CASSLRSGYHE. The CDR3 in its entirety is CASSLRSGYHEQFF.

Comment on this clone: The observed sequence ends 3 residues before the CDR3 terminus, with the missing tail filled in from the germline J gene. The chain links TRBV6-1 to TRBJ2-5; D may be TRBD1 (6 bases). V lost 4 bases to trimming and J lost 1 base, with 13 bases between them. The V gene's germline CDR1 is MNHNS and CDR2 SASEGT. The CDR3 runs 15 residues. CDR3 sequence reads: CASSATTGSQETQYF. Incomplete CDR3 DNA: TGTGCCAGCAGTGCAACTACAGGGTCCCAAGAGACC.

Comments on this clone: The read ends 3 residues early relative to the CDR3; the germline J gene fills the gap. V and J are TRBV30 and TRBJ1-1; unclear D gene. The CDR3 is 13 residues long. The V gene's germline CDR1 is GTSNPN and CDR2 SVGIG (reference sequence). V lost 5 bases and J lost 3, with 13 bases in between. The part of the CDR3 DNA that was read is TGTGCCTGGGCTCCGACTAAGTACACTGAA. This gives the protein CAWAPTKYTE. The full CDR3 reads CAWAPTKYTEAFF.

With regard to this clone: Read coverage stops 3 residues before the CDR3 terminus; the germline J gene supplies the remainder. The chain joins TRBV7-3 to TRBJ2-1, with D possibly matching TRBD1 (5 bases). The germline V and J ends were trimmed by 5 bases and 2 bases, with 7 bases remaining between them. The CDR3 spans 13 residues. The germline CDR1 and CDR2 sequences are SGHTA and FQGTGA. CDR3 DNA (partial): TGTGCCAGCAGCCCGACAGCCTACAATGAG. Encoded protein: CASSPTAYNE. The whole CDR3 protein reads CASSPTAYNEQFF.

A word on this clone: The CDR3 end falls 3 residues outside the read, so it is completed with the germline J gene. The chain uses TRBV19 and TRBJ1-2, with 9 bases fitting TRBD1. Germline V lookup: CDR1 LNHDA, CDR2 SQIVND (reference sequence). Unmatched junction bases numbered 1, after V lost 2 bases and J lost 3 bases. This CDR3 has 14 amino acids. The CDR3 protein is CASSIWTGDYGYTF. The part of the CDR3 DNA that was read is TGTGCCAGTAGTATATGGACAGGGGACTATGGC.

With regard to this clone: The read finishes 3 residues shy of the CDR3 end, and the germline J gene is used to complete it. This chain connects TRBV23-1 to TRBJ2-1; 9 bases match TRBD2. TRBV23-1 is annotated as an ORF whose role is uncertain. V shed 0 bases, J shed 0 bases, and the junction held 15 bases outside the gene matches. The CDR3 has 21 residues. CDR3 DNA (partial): TGCGCCAGCAGTCAATCGAGACGGCCCGGGACTAGCTTCTTCTCCTACAATGAG. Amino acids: CASSQSRRPGTSFFSYNE. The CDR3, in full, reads CASSQSRRPGTSFFSYNEQFF.

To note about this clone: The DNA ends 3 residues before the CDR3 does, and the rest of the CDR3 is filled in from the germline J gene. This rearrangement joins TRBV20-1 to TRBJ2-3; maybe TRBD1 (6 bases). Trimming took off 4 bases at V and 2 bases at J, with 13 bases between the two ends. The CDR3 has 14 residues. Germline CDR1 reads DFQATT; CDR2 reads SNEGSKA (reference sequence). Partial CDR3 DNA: TGCAGTGCTAACGGACAGATAATCACAGATACG. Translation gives CSANGQIITDT. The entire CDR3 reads CSANGQIITDTQYF.

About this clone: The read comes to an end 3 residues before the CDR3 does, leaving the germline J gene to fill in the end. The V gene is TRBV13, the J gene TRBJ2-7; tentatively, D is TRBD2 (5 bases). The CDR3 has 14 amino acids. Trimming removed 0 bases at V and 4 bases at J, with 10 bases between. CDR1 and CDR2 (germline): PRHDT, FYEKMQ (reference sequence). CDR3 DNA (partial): TGTGCCAGCAGCTTAGGCCATGCGGGTTACGAG. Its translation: CASSLGHAGYE. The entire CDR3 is CASSLGHAGYEQYF.

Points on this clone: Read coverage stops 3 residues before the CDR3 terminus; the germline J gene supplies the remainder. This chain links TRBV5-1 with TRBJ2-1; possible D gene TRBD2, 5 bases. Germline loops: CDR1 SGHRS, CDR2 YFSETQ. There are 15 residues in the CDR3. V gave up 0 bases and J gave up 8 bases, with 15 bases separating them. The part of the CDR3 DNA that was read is TGCGCCAGCAGCTTGGGCCCTTCAGGAGGCGATGAG. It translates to CASSLGPSGGDE. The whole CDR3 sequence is CASSLGPSGGDEQFF.

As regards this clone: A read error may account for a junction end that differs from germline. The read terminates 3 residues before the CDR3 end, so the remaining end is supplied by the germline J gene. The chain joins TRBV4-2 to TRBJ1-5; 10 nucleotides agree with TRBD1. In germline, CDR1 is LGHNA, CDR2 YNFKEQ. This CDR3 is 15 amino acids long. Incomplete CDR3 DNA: TGCGCCAGCAGCCAAGGGACAGGGGCCAATCAGCCC. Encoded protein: CASSQGTGANQP. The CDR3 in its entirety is CASSQGTGANQPQHF.

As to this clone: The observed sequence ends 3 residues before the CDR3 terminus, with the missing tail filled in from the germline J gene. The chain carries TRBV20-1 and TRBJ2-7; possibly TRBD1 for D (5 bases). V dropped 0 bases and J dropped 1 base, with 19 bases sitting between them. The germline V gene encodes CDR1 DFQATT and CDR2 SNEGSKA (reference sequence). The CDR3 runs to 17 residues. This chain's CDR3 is CSARDGAVGHISYEQYF. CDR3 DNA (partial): TGCAGTGCTAGAGATGGGGCGGTCGGACACATATCCTACGAG.

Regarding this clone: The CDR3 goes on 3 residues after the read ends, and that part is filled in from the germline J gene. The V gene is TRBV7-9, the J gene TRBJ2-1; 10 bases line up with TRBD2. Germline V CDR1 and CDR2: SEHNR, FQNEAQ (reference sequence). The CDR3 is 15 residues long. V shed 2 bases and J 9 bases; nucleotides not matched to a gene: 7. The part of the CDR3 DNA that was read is TGTGCCAGCAGCTTACCTAGCGGGAGTGTGGTTGAG. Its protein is CASSLPSGSVVE. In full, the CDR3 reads CASSLPSGSVVEQFF.

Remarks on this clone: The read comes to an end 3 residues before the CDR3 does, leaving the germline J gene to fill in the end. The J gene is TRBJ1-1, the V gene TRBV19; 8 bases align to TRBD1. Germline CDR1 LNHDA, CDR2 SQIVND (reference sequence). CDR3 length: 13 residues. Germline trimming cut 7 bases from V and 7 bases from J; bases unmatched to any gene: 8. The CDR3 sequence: CASTPTGAIEAFF. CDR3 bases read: TGTGCCAGTACGCCGACAGGGGCGATTGAA.

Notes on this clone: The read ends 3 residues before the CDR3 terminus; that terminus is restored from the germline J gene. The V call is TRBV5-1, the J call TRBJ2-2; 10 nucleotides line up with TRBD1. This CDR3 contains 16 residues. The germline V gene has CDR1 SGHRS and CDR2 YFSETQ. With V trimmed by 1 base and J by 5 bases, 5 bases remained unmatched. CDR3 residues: CASSLWDRGFTGELFF. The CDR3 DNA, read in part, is TGCGCCAGCAGCTTGTGGGACAGGGGATTTACCGGGGAG.